Below, 2 T cell receptor beta chains from the same sample are listed, as sequenced in a study of CD8+CD57+ T cells in acquired aplastic anemia. The template used for profiling TCR beta VDJ and CDR3 was genomic DNA. TCRdb reprocessed the reads via MiXCR and lists one record per CDR3 protein. The sample contains some 150,000 distinct CDR3 sequences, 71% of which appear only once. Individuals selected for sequencing had exhibited CD8+CD57+ cell expansion on flow cytometry. Sequences were obtained from sorted CD4+, CD8+, or CD8+CD57+ T cells (not recorded which) from PBMCs. All receptors come from a human donor with aplastic anemia.

The chain recombines TRBV5-1 with TRBJ2-7; possible D gene TRBD1, 5 bases. This CDR3 has 13 amino acids. The V gene's germline CDR1 is SGHRS and CDR2 YFSETQ. Trimming removed 0 bases at V and 3 bases at J, with 7 bases between. CDR3: CASSLEGYYEQYF. The CDR3 nucleotides read TGCGCCAGCAGCTTGGAGGGGTACTACGAGCAGTACTTC.

The rearrangement uses TRBV7-2 and TRBJ1-4, with 9 bases aligning to TRBD1. Germline V gene sequence: CDR1 SGHTA, CDR2 FQGNSA. The CDR3 is 15 residues long. V lost 5 bases, J lost 5 bases, and 6 bases stayed unmatched. CDR3 in DNA: TGTGCCAGCAGCCGAGGAGGGACAGGGAATGAAAAACTGTTTTTT. It specifies CASSRGGTGNEKLFF.